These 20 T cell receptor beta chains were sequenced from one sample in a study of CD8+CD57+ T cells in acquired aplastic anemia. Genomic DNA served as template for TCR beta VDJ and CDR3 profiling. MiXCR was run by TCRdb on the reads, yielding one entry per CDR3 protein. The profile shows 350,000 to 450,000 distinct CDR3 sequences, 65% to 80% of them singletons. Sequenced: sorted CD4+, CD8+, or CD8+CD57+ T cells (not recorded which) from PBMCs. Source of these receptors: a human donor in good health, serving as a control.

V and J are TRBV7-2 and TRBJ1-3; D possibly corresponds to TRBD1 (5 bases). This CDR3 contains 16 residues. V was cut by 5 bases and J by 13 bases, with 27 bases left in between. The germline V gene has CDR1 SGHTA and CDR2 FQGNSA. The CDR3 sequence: CASSARTSGGVYNIYF. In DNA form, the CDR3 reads TGTGCCAGCAGCGCCAGGACTAGCGGGGGGGTCTACAATATATATTTT.

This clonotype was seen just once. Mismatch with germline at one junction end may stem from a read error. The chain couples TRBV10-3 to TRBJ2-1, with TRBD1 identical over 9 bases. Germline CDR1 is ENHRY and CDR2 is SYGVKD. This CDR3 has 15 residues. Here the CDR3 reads CATSDAGQGSNEQCF. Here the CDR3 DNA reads TGTGCCACCAGTGATGCAGGACAGGGGAGCAATGAGCAGTGCTTC.

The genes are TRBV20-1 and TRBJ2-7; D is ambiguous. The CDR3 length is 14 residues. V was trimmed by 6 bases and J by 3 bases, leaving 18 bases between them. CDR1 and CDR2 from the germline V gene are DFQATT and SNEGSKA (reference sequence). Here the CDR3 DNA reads TGCAGTGCGGCTTCAGACGAGCACTACTACGAGCAGTACTTC. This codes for CSAASDEHYYEQYF.

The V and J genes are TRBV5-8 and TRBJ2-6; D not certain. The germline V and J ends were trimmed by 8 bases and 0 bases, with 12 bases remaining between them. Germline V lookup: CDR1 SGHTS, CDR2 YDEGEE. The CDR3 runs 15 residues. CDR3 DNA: TGTGCCAGTAACATCGACACCTCTGGGGCCAACGTCCTGACTTTC. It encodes CASNIDTSGANVLTF.

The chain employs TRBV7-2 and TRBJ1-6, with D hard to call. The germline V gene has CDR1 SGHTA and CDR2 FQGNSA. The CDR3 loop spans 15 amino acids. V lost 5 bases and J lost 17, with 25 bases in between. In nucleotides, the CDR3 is TGTGCCAGCAGCGTCGACCCGGACGATAGCTACACCTTCCACTTT. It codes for CASSVDPDDSYTFHF.

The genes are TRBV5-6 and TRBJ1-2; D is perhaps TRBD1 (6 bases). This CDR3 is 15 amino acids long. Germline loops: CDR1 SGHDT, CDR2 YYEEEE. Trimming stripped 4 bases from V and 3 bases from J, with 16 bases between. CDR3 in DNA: TGTGCCAGCAGCCTCGGACGGGGGGGCGACTATGGCTACACCTTC. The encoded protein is CASSLGRGGDYGYTF.

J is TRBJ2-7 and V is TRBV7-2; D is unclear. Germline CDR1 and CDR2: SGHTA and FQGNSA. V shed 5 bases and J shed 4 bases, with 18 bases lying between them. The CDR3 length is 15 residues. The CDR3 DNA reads TGTGCCAGCAGCCTAGGTGGTGGTTGGACGTACGAGCAGTACTTC. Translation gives CASSLGGGWTYEQYF.

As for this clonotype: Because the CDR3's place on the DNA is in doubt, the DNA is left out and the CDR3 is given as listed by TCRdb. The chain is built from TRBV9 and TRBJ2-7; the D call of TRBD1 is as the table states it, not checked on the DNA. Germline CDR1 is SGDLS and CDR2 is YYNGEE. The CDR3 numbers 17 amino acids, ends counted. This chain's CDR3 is CASSVREFGPGTHEQYF.

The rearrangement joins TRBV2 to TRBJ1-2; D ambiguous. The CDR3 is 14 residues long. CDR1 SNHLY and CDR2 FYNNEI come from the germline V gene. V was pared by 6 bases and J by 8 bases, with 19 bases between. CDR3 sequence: CASSRLGANSGYTF. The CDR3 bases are TGTGCCAGCAGCCGATTGGGAGCTAACTCCGGCTACACCTTC.

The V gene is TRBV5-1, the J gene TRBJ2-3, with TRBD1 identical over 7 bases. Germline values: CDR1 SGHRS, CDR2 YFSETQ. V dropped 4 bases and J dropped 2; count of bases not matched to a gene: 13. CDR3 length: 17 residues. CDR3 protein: CASSLTGYGQVTDTQYF. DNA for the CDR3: TGCGCCAGCAGCCTGACAGGGTACGGGCAAGTCACAGATACGCAGTATTTT.

The CDR3 here is CASSSSGAAANEQFF. CDR3 coding DNA: TGTGCCAGCAGCTCCAGTGGAGCGGCCGCCAATGAGCAGTTCTTC. The chain links TRBV7-8 to TRBJ2-1, with D maybe TRBD2 (5 bases). The CDR3 has 15 residues. The germline V and J ends were trimmed by 4 bases and 6 bases, with 16 bases remaining between them. Per germline, CDR1 SGHVS and CDR2 FQNEAQ.

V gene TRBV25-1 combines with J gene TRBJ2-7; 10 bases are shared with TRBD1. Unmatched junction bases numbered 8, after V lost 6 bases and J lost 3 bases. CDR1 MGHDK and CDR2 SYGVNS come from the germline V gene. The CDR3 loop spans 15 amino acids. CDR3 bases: TGTGCCAGCAGCCGGGGACAGGGGACTTTCTACGAGCAGTACTTC. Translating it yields CASSRGQGTFYEQYF.

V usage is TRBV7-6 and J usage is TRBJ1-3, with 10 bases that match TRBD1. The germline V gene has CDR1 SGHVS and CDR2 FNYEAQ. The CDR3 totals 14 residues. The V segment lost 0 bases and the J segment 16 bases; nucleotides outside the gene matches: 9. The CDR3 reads CASSLAGQGRENYF. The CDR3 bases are TGTGCCAGCAGCTTAGCGGGACAGGGGCGAGAGAACTATTTT.

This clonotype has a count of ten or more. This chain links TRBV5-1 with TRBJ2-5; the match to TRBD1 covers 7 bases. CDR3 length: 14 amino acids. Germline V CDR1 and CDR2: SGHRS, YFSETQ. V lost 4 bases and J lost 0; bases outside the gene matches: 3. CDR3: CASSPGQYQETQYF. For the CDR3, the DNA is TGCGCCAGCAGCCCGGGACAGTACCAAGAGACCCAGTACTTC.

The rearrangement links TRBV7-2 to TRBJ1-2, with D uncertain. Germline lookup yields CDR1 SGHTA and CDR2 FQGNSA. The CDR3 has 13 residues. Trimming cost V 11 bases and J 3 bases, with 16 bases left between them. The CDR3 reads CAGEAGEDYGYTF. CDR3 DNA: TGTGCCGGAGAGGCGGGCGAGGACTATGGCTACACCTTC.

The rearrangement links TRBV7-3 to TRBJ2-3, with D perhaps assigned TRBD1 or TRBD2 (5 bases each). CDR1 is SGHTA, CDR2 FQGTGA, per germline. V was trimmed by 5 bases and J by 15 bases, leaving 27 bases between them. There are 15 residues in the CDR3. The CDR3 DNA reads TGTGCCAGCAGCCTTTCGGGGCACAACACTGAAGCTTACTATTTT. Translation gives CASSLSGHNTEAYYF.

The CDR3 nucleotides read TGTGCCAGCAGCTTGGCCGGGTGGAGGGTTCATACGCAGTATTTT. Residues: CASSLAGWRVHTQYF. The chain recombines TRBV5-5 with TRBJ2-3; a weak D match, TRBD2 (6 bases). Trimming stripped 0 bases from V and 7 bases from J, with 15 bases between. Germline values: CDR1 SGHKS, CDR2 YYEKEE (reference sequence). The CDR3 covers 15 residues.

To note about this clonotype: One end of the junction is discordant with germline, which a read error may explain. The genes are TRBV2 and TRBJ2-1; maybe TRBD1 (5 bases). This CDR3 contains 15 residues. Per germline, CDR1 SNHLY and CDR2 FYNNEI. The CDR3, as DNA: TGTGCCAGCAGCTTGACGACAGTTCTTATCAATGAGCAGTATTTC. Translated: CASSLTTVLINEQYF.

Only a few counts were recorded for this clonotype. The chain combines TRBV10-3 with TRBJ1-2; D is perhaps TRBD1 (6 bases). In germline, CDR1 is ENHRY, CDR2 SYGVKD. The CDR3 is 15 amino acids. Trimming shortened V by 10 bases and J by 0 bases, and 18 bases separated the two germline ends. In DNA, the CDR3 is TGTGCCAGCAGGGGTCGGGGGTCCGCTAACTATGGCTACACCTTC. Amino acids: CASRGRGSANYGYTF.

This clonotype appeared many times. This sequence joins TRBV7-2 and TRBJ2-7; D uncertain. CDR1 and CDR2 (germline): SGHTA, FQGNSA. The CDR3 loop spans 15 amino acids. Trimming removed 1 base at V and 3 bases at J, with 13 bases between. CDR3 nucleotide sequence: TGTGCCAGCAGCTTAGGGCGGCCGAGACTCTACGAGCAGTACTTC. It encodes CASSLGRPRLYEQYF.